These 25 T cell receptor beta chains originate from one sample sequenced in a study of cytomegalovirus exposure and HLA in healthy donors. PCR employed 60 Vbeta and 13 Jbeta primers. Assay used: immunoSEQ multiplex PCR; TCRdb lists only in-frame clones, some missing. The data show 90,000 to 110,000 clones, with 76% seen just once and roughly 8.2% held by the top ten. Material for sequencing was PBMCs. The receptors come from a man in his forties in good health and CMV-seropositive.

This chain uses TRBV5-4 with TRBJ2-5; 9 bases agree with TRBD1. Germline CDR1 is SGHNT and CDR2 is YYREEE (reference sequence). Unmatched junction bases numbered 14, after V lost 6 bases and J lost 5 bases. The CDR3 runs 16 residues. This CDR3 reads CASTPGQGIPRETQYF. The CDR3 DNA follows: TGTGCCAGCACCCCGGGACAGGGAATCCCAAGGGAGACCCAGTACTTC. Using reference TRBV5-4 and TRBJ2-5 for the parts outside the CDR3, the full variable domain is ETGVTQSPTHLIKTRGQQVTLRCSSQSGHNTVSWYQQALGQGPQFIFQYYREEENGRGNFPPRFSGLQFPNYSSELNVNALELDDSALYLCASTPGQGIPRETQYFGPGTRLLVL.

This clone has a count of ten or more. This rearrangement joins TRBV11-1 to TRBJ2-5; D might be TRBD2 (5 bases). V lost 5 bases, J lost 2 bases, and 15 bases lay in between. The V gene's germline CDR1 is SGHAT and CDR2 FQDESV (reference sequence). This CDR3 is 15 amino acids long. CDR3 residues: CASSRSSLAQETQYF. In DNA form, the CDR3 reads TGTGCCAGCAGCAGGTCTAGCCTCGCTCAAGAGACCCAGTACTTC. Drawing the rest from reference TRBV11-1 and TRBJ2-5, the complete variable domain is EAEVAQSPRYKITEKSQAVAFWCDPISGHATLYWYRQILGQGPELLVQFQDESVVDDSQLPKDRFSAERLKGVDSTLKIQPAELGDSAMYLCASSRSSLAQETQYFGPGTRLLVL.

This rearrangement joins TRBV7-9 to TRBJ2-7; no definite D call. The V gene's germline CDR1 is SEHNR and CDR2 FQNEAQ (reference sequence). V lost 1 base and J lost 3, with 13 bases in between. The CDR3 is made up of 15 amino acids. The CDR3 coding sequence is TGTGCCAGCAGCTTAGTAGTGTCCGGTCGCTACGAGCAGTACTTC. Its protein product is CASSLVVSGRYEQYF.

This clone was picked up a small number of times. This chain links TRBV30 with TRBJ2-6; 8 bases match TRBD1. This CDR3 has 17 residues. Germline values: CDR1 GTSNPN, CDR2 SVGIG (reference sequence). Trimming took 2 bases from V and 0 from J; bases not matched to a gene: 6. The CDR3, as DNA: TGTGCCTGGAGTATTGACAGGGGAAGCTCTGGGGCCAACGTCCTGACTTTC. Translation: CAWSIDRGSSGANVLTF.

This rearrangement joins TRBV11-3 to TRBJ1-1; unclear D gene. The CDR3 loop spans 12 amino acids. Germline V CDR1 and CDR2: SGHNT, YENEEA. The germline V and J ends were trimmed by 3 bases and 3 bases, with 5 bases remaining between them. The CDR3, as DNA: TGTGCCAGCAGCTTTCGGGACACTGAAGCTTTCTTT. It specifies CASSFRDTEAFF.

The V gene is TRBV6-6, the J gene TRBJ2-5; D might be TRBD1 (6 bases). The tail of the sequence fits TRBJ2-7 better, so the J call may be wrong. CDR1 is MNHNY and CDR2 is SVGAGI in the germline V gene (reference sequence). The CDR3 runs 14 residues. The CDR3 DNA sequence: TGTGCCAGCAGTTACGGGGACAACTCCTACGAGCAGTACTTC. It is translated as CASSYGDNSYEQYF.

The chain combines TRBV9 with TRBJ2-2, with TRBD1 matching 11 bases. The germline V gene has CDR1 SGDLS and CDR2 YYNGEE. Trimming at V came to 2 bases and at J to 7 bases, leaving 1 base not matched to a gene. This CDR3 region has 14 residues. The CDR3 region is CASSVGQGDGELFF. The CDR3 coding sequence is TGTGCCAGCAGCGTGGGACAGGGGGACGGGGAGCTGTTTTTT.

A few counts support this clone. The chain has TRBV30 and TRBJ1-2; D is perhaps TRBD1 (6 bases). The CDR3 is 15 amino acids. Germline V gene sequence: CDR1 GTSNPN, CDR2 SVGIG (reference sequence). The V gene lost 4 bases and the J gene lost 6 bases, with 21 bases spanning the gap. For the CDR3, the DNA is TGTGCCTGGAAACGGGGGGCTTCGCCACTCGATGGCTACACCTTC. Its protein product is CAWKRGASPLDGYTF.

The chain carries TRBV25-1 and TRBJ2-1; TRBD2 might be the D (7 bases). The CDR3 sequence is 15 residues long. Germline V gene data show CDR1 as MGHDK and CDR2 as SYGVNS. Trimming removed 1 base from V and 8 bases from J, with 15 bases in between. CDR3 bases: TGTGCCAGCAGTGAATTGGGGGGGCCGGGGGATGAGCAGTTCTTC. Translation: CASSELGGPGDEQFF.

The chain uses TRBV11-3 and TRBJ2-1; 8 nucleotides agree with TRBD2. CDR3 length: 16 residues. Germline V lookup: CDR1 SGHNT, CDR2 YENEEA. The trim removed 0 bases at V and 7 bases at J, leaving 8 bases unmatched. CDR3 coding DNA: TGTGCCAGCAGCTTAGATCGGGCGGGGGGAAGAAATGAGCAGTTCTTC. It translates to CASSLDRAGGRNEQFF. Complete variable domain (other parts from reference TRBV11-3 and TRBJ2-1): EAGVVQSPRYKIIEKKQPVAFWCNPISGHNTLYWYLQNLGQGPELLIRYENEEAVDDSQLPKDRFSAERLKGVDSTLKIQPAELGDSAVYLCASSLDRAGGRNEQFFGPGTRLTVL.

The chain uses TRBV10-3 and TRBJ2-5; 7 positions agree with TRBD1. The V and J ends lost 2 bases and 3 bases, in that order; junction bases with no gene match: 6. The germline gives CDR1 ENHRY, CDR2 SYGVKD. The CDR3 spans 15 residues. CDR3 amino acids: CAISEPTTGKETQYF. The CDR3 nucleotides read TGTGCCATCAGTGAGCCTACGACAGGGAAAGAGACCCAGTACTTC.

The J gene is TRBJ2-7, the V gene TRBV29-1, with 7 bases fitting TRBD2. CDR3 length equals 16 residues. Unmatched junction bases numbered 10, after V lost 2 bases and J lost 0 bases. CDR1 and CDR2 from the germline V gene are SQVTM and ANQGSEA. DNA of the CDR3: TGCAGCGTTGAAATTGGGGGGGTCCGAGACTCCTACGAGCAGTACTTC. Translation: CSVEIGGVRDSYEQYF.

The chain is built from TRBV7-2 and TRBJ2-3; D ambiguous. The CDR3 contains 11 residues. Trimming removed 3 bases at V and 5 bases at J, with 3 bases between. Germline assignment: CDR1 SGHTA and CDR2 FQGNSA. The CDR3 region is CASSLRDTQYF. The DNA of the CDR3 is TGTGCCAGCAGCTTGAGAGATACGCAGTATTTT.

The chain combines TRBV6-5 with TRBJ1-5, with D perhaps matching TRBD1 (6 bases). The CDR3 extends over 13 amino acids. Germline V gene sequence: CDR1 MNHEY, CDR2 SVGAGI. V was clipped by 6 bases and J by 5 bases, with 11 bases between them. This CDR3 reads CASRRDRYQPQHF. As DNA, the CDR3 is TGTGCCAGCAGGCGCGACAGGTATCAGCCCCAGCATTTT.

Concerning this clone: At one end the junction does not follow the germline gene, possibly because of a read error. This sequence joins TRBV7-2 and TRBJ2-6; 12 bases are shared with TRBD2. The CDR3 loop spans 18 amino acids. In germline, CDR1 is SGHTA, CDR2 FQGNSA. The CDR3 DNA reads as TGTGCCAGCAGCTTAGCGGGGACTAGCGGGTCTGGGGCCAACGGCCTGACTTTC. Its translation is CASSLAGTSGSGANGLTF.

V is TRBV18 and J is TRBJ1-5, with 8 nucleotides matching TRBD1. V was clipped by 3 bases and J by 7 bases; unmatched bases: 2. The CDR3 is made up of 13 amino acids. CDR1 and CDR2 from the germline V gene are KGHSH and LQKENI. CDR3 sequence reads: CASSPRTGQPQHF. As DNA, the CDR3 is TGTGCCAGCTCACCTAGGACAGGGCAGCCCCAGCATTTT. The complete variable domain, with remaining parts taken from reference TRBV18 and TRBJ1-5, reads NAGVMQNPRHLVRRRGQEARLRCSPMKGHSHVYWYRQLPEEGLKFMVYLQKENIIDESGMPKERFSAEFPKEGPSILRIQQVVRGDSAAYFCASSPRTGQPQHFGDGTRLSIL.

The chain joins TRBV21-1 to TRBJ2-1; TRBD2 is taken as the D call from the table, unchecked against the DNA. TRBV21-1 is given as a pseudogene. This CDR3 has 16 amino acids. CDR3 region: CASSKAFGGLENEQFF. CDR3 DNA sequence: TGTGCCAGCAGCAAAGCGTTCGGGGGACTAGAAAATGAGCAGTTCTTC.

The rearrangement uses TRBV28 and TRBJ2-7; 8 positions agree with TRBD2. The CDR3 runs to 13 residues. J gave up 5 bases and V 3 bases, and 3 bases lay outside the gene matches. Per the germline V gene, CDR1 is MDHEN and CDR2 is SYDVKM. The CDR3 DNA follows: TGTGCCAGCAGTTTCGCCGGGAGGGACGAGCAGTACTTC. Amino acid sequence: CASSFAGRDEQYF.

This chain joins TRBV11-2 and TRBJ2-7; 9 bases fit TRBD2. This CDR3 has 15 amino acids. Trimming removed 1 base from V and 4 bases from J; junction bases left unmatched: 5. The germline CDR1 and CDR2 sequences are SGHAT and FQNNGV. CDR3 residues: CASSLAGGGGYEQYF. The CDR3 DNA reads TGTGCCAGCAGCTTAGCCGGCGGGGGGGGTTACGAGCAGTACTTC.

This chain joins TRBV27 and TRBJ1-3, with D maybe TRBD1 (5 bases). This CDR3 contains 13 residues. CDR1 and CDR2 (germline): MNHEY, SMNVEV (reference sequence). The V gene lost 7 bases and the J gene lost 2 bases, with 9 bases spanning the gap. This chain's CDR3 is CASKQGAGNTIYF. In DNA, the CDR3 is TGTGCCAGCAAGCAGGGCGCTGGAAACACCATATATTTT.

The J gene is TRBJ1-5, the V gene TRBV7-2, with 8 positions matching TRBD1. The V segment lost 1 base and the J segment 4 bases; nucleotides outside the gene matches: 0. Germline-derived CDR1 and CDR2 are SGHTA and FQGNSA. The length of the CDR3 is 14 residues. CDR3 in DNA: TGTGCCAGCAGCTTAGACAGGGGGAATCAGCCCCAGCATTTT. Translating gives CASSLDRGNQPQHF.

The chain employs TRBV4-2 and TRBJ2-2; TRBD1 aligns across 7 bases. V lost 7 bases and J lost 3; bases outside the gene matches: 5. Germline CDR1 and CDR2: LGHNA and YNFKEQ. There are 14 residues in the CDR3. In nucleotides, the CDR3 is TGTGCCAGCACCCGGACAGGCTACACCGGGGAGCTGTTTTTT. Encoded protein: CASTRTGYTGELFF.

This rearrangement joins TRBV6-5 to TRBJ1-1; 10 bases map to TRBD1. V dropped 6 bases and J dropped 4; count of bases not matched to a gene: 5. CDR1 and CDR2 (germline): MNHEY, SVGAGI. The CDR3 contains 14 residues. CDR3 loop: CASRADRGLTEAFF. The CDR3 DNA reads TGTGCCAGCAGGGCCGACAGGGGGCTCACTGAAGCTTTCTTT.

This CDR3 reads CASSQRGGLVKNIQYF. DNA for the CDR3: TGTGCCAGCAGCCAAAGAGGGGGTTTGGTCAAAAACATTCAGTACTTC. V gene TRBV5-4 combines with J gene TRBJ2-4; TRBD1 might be the D (6 bases). Trimming pared 4 bases from V and 3 bases from J, leaving 17 bases between. The V gene's germline CDR1 is SGHNT and CDR2 YYREEE (reference sequence). The CDR3 totals 16 residues.

CDR3 in amino acids: CASSLFRDRGRETQYF. In DNA form, the CDR3 reads TGTGCCAGCAGCTTATTCCGGGACAGGGGGCGGGAGACCCAGTACTTC. The chain carries TRBV7-2 and TRBJ2-5; the match to TRBD1 covers 12 bases. The CDR3 is made up of 16 amino acids. Looked up from germline, CDR1 is SGHTA and CDR2 is FQGNSA. After removal of 2 bases from V and 5 bases from J, the junction contained 6 bases not matched to a gene.